This paragraph covers one T cell receptor (beta chain) sequence. This specimen comes from a study of blood T cell repertoires in COVID-19. Profiling relied on immunoSEQ multiplex PCR, and the TCRdb table lists in-frame clones only, not all of them. The sample lists around 250,000 clones, 88% occurring once. Within 2 weeks before study entry, exposed participants met a COVID-19 case. V lost 0 bases, J lost 7 bases, and 10 bases lay in between. Germline loops: CDR1 LGHNA, CDR2 YSLEER. The CDR3 is 13 residues long. The rearrangement joins TRBV4-3 to TRBJ2-7; the D gene is possibly TRBD1 (6 bases). This receptor was taken from a woman aged 40 to 55 who had been exposed to COVID-19. The sample was PBMCs or T cells enriched from blood (not recorded which). CDR3 DNA sequence: TGCGCCAGCAGCCAAGATCCCCAGGGGGAGCAGTACTTC. Translating gives CASSQDPQGEQYF.